The 13 T cell receptor beta chains listed next were all sequenced from one sample in a study of blood T cell repertoires in COVID-19. TCRdb's table, derived via immunoSEQ multiplex PCR, lists solely in-frame clones and lacks some. The sample has approximately 150,000 clones, roughly 81% seen once. Sequencing used PBMCs or T cells enriched from blood (not recorded which). These receptor sequences come from a woman between 45 and 65 years old with acute COVID-19.

CDR3 in amino acids: CAWGLHYNSPLHF. The CDR3 nucleotides are TGTGCCTGGGGACTTCACTATAATTCACCCCTCCACTTT. The chain has TRBV30 and TRBJ1-6; D unresolved. This CDR3 contains 13 residues. CDR1 is GTSNPN, CDR2 SVGIG, per germline (reference sequence). The ends were cut back, 5 bases at V and 3 bases at J, with 8 bases in the middle.

The chain combines TRBV6-5 with TRBJ1-4; D is unclear. The CDR3 covers 13 residues. Germline CDR1 is MNHEY and CDR2 is SVGAGI. Between the trimmed V and J ends, which lost 8 bases and 2 bases, there was a span of 9 bases. CDR3 DNA sequence: TGTGCCAGCTTCACACAGACTAATGAAAAACTGTTTTTT. This codes for CASFTQTNEKLFF.

The CDR3 loop reads CASSSTSGSYEQYF. CDR3 nucleotide sequence: TGTGCCAGCAGCTCAACTAGCGGGAGCTACGAGCAGTACTTC. J is TRBJ2-7 and V is TRBV5-4; 11 bases are shared with TRBD2. CDR3 length equals 14 residues. Germline V gene lookup returns CDR1 SGHNT and CDR2 YYREEE (reference sequence). The trim removed 3 bases at V and 3 bases at J, leaving 2 bases unmatched.

The table lists this clone with a count of one. V gene TRBV12-5 combines with J gene TRBJ1-2, with 9 bases identical to TRBD1. With V trimmed by 2 bases and J by 6 bases, 10 bases remained unmatched. Germline-derived CDR1 and CDR2 are LGHNT and FRNRAP. The CDR3 length is 16 residues. The CDR3 region has the DNA TGTGCTAGTGGTTTGTGGACAGGGGTGCCCTACAATGGCTACACCTTC. Translated: CASGLWTGVPYNGYTF. The full variable domain, its missing parts supplied by reference TRBV12-5 and TRBJ1-2, is DARVTQTPRHKVTEMGQEVTMRCQPILGHNTVFWYRQTMMQGLELLAYFRNRAPLDDSGMPKDRFSAEMPDATLATLKIQPSEPRDSAVYFCASGLWTGVPYNGYTFGSGTRLTVV.

The chain recombines TRBV27 with TRBJ2-7; 7 bases fit TRBD1. The CDR3 covers 15 residues. V was pared by 5 bases and J by 5 bases, with 12 bases of the junction left unmatched. Per the germline V gene, CDR1 is MNHEY and CDR2 is SMNVEV (reference sequence). For the CDR3, the DNA is TGTGCCAGCAGTGAACAGGGGCTCCGTCTCCACGAGCAGTACTTC. It encodes CASSEQGLRLHEQYF.

The rearrangement uses TRBV7-2 and TRBJ1-2, with TRBD1 matching over 7 bases. This CDR3 spans 15 amino acids. Germline assignment: CDR1 SGHTA and CDR2 FQGNSA. J was trimmed by 4 bases and V by 5 bases; bases with no gene match: 10. The CDR3 bases are TGTGCCAGCAGCCCTGGACAGGCTTTATTCTATGGCTACACCTTC. Its protein is CASSPGQALFYGYTF.

This clone occurred once. The chain uses TRBV7-9 and TRBJ1-2; D call uncertain. There are 14 residues in the CDR3. With 4 bases removed from V and 2 bases from J, the gap between germline ends came to 11 bases. The germline CDR1 and CDR2 sequences are SEHNR and FQNEAQ (reference sequence). The CDR3: CASSSLGQNYGYTF. CDR3 nucleotide sequence: TGTGCCAGCAGCTCCCTTGGGCAGAACTATGGCTACACCTTC.

V is TRBV6-2 or TRBV6-3 and J is TRBJ1-2, with D possibly matching TRBD1 (6 bases). CDR3 length: 17 amino acids. Trimming shortened V by 2 bases and J by 5 bases, and 21 bases separated the two germline ends. Germline CDR1 MNHEY, CDR2 SVGEGT. The CDR3 nucleotides are TGTGCCAGCAGTTACCCCGACAGCCGCAGGGGACGATATGGCTACACCTTC. This codes for CASSYPDSRRGRYGYTF.

The chain couples TRBV6-5 to TRBJ1-5, with D maybe TRBD1 (5 bases). CDR3 size: 15 residues. Looked up from germline, CDR1 is MNHEY and CDR2 is SVGAGI. With 9 bases removed from V and 2 bases from J, the gap between germline ends came to 17 bases. The CDR3 nucleotides are TGTGCCAGTAACGAATGGGGGGTTGGCAATCAGCCCCAGCATTTT. Its protein product is CASNEWGVGNQPQHF.

Worth noting for this clone: This specimen includes other DNA sequences encoding the same CDR3. This chain links TRBV29-1 with TRBJ1-4; 7 nucleotides match TRBD1. CDR3 length equals 12 residues. Germline V CDR1 and CDR2: SQVTM, ANQGSEA. The V and J ends lost 4 bases and 8 bases, in that order; junction bases with no gene match: 4. The DNA of the CDR3 is TGCAGCGTTGGACAGGGACGGGAAAAACTGTTTTTT. Its translation is CSVGQGREKLFF.

The chain recombines TRBV13 with TRBJ2-7; 11 positions match TRBD2. V shed 5 bases and J 9 bases; nucleotides not matched to a gene: 21. The germline gives CDR1 PRHDT, CDR2 FYEKMQ (reference sequence). The CDR3 runs 18 residues. The CDR3 bases are TGTGCCAGCAGCCCGAGAGGGACTAGCGGAGGCGGGGTATTTGGGCAGTACTTC. Amino acid sequence: CASSPRGTSGGGVFGQYF. The complete variable domain, with remaining parts taken from reference TRBV13 and TRBJ2-7, reads AAGVIQSPRHLIKEKRETATLKCYPIPRHDTVYWYQQGPGQDPQFLISFYEKMQSDKGSIPDRFSAQQFSDYHSELNMSSLELGDSALYFCASSPRGTSGGGVFGQYFGPGTRLTVT.

This rearrangement joins TRBV12-5 to TRBJ1-6, with 7 bases aligning to TRBD1. Germline assignment: CDR1 LGHNT and CDR2 FRNRAP. The CDR3 is 14 residues long. The J segment lost 7 bases and the V segment lost 2 bases, leaving 2 bases of the junction unmatched. CDR3 sequence (DNA): TGTGCTAGTGGTTTGACAGGGGCGAATTCACCCCTCCACTTT. It translates to CASGLTGANSPLHF.

The chain couples TRBV7-9 to TRBJ2-1; D may be TRBD2 (6 bases). The germline V gene encodes CDR1 SEHNR and CDR2 FQNEAQ (reference sequence). The V end was cut by 4 bases, the J end by 0 bases, with 13 bases between. The CDR3 totals 16 residues. The CDR3 DNA sequence: TGTGCCAGCAGCTCCGGGACTTCGAGCTCCTACAATGAGCAGTTCTTC. It is translated as CASSSGTSSSYNEQFF.